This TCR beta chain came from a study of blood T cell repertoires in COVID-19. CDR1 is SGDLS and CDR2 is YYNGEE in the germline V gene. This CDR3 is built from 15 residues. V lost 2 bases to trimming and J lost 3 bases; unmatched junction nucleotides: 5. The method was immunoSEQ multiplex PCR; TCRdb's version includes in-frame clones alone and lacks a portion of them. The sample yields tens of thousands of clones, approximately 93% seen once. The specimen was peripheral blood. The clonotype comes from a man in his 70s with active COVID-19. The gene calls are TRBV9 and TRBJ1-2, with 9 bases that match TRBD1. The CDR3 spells CASSVRDRVDYGYTF. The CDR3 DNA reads TGTGCCAGCAGCGTCCGGGACAGGGTTGACTATGGCTACACCTTC.